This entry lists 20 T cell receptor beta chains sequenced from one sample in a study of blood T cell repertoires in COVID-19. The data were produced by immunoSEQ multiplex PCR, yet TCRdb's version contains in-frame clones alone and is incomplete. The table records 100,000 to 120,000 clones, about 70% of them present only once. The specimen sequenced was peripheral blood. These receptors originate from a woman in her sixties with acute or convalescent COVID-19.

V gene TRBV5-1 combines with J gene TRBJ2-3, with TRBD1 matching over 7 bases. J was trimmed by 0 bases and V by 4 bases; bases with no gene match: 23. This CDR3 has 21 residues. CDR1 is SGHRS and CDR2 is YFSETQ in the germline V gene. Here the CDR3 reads CASSRTEGDRAPSTSTDTQYF. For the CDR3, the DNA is TGCGCCAGCAGCAGGACGGAAGGCGACAGGGCCCCTTCGACTAGCACAGATACGCAGTATTTT.

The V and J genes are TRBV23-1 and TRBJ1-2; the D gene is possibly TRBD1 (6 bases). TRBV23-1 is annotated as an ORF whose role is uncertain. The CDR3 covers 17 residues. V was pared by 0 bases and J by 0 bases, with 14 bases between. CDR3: CASSQSSDSDSNYGYTF. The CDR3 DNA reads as TGCGCCAGCAGTCAATCGTCGGACAGCGACTCTAACTATGGCTACACCTTC.

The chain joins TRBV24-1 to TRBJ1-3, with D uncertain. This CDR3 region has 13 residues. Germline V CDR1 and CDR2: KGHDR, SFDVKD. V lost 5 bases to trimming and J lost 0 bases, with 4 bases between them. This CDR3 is CATSGASGNTIYF. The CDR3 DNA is TGTGCCACCAGTGGGGCCTCTGGAAACACCATATATTTT.

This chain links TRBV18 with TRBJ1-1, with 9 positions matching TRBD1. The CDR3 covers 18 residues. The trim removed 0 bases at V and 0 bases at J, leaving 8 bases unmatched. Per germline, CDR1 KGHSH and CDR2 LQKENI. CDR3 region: CASSPPPWDRVMNTEAFF. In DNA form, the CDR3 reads TGTGCCAGCTCACCACCACCGTGGGACAGGGTAATGAACACTGAAGCTTTCTTT.

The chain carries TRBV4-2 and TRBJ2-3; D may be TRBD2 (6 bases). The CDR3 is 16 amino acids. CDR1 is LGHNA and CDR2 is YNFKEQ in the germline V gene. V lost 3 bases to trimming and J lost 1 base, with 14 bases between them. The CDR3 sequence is CASSQDGTGGTDTQYF. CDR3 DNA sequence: TGTGCCAGCAGCCAGGACGGGACTGGGGGCACAGATACGCAGTATTTT.

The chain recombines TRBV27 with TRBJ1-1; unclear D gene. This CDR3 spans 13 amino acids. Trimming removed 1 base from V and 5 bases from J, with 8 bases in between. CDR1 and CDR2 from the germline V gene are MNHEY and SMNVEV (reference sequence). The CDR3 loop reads CASSLYGGTEAFF. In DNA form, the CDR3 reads TGTGCCAGCAGTTTATACGGCGGTACTGAAGCTTTCTTT.

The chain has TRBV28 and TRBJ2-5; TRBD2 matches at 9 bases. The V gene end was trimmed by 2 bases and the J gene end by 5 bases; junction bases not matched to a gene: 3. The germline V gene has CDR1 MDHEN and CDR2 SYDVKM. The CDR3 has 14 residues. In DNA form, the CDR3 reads TGTGCCAGCAGTTTACTAGCGGGGAGGGAGACCCAGTACTTC. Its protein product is CASSLLAGRETQYF.

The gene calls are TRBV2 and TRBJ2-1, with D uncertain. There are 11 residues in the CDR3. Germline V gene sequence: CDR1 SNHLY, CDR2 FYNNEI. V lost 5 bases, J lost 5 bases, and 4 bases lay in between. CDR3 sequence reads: CASSFNNEQFF. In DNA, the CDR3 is TGTGCCAGCAGTTTCAACAATGAGCAGTTCTTC.

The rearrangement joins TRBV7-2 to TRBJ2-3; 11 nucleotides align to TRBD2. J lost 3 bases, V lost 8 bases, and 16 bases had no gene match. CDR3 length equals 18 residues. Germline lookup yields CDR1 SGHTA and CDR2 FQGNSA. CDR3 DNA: TGTGCCAGCCGGCCGGAATCCTTAGCGGGGGGGCAAACAGATACGCAGTATTTT. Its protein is CASRPESLAGGQTDTQYF. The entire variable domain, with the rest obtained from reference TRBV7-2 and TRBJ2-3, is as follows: GAGVSQSPSNKVTEKGKDVELRCDPISGHTALYWYRQSLGQGLEFLIYFQGNSAPDKSGLPSDRFSAERTGGSVSTLTIQRTQQEDSAVYLCASRPESLAGGQTDTQYFGPGTRLTVL.

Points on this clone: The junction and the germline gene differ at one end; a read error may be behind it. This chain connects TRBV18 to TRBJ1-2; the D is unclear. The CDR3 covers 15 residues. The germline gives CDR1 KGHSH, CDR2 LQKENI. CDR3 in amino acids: CASSPQQDSNYGYTF. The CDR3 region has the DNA TGTGCCAGCTCCCCACAACAAGACTCTAACTATGGCTACACCTTC.

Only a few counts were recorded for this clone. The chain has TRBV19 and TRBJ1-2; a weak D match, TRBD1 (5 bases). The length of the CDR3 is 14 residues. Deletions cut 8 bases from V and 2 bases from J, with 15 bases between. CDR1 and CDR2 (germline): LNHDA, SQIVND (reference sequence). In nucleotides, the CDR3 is TGTGCCAGTGTGGGGGGATACGGCAACTATGGCTACACCTTC. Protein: CASVGGYGNYGYTF.

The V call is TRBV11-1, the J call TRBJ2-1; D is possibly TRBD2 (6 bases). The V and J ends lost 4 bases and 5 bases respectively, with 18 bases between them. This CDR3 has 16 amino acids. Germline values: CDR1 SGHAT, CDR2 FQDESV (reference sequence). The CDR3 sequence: CASSYLGGSTDNEQFF. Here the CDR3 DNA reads TGTGCCAGCAGCTATCTGGGAGGCAGCACCGACAATGAGCAGTTCTTC. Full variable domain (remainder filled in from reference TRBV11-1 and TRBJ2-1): EAEVAQSPRYKITEKSQAVAFWCDPISGHATLYWYRQILGQGPELLVQFQDESVVDDSQLPKDRFSAERLKGVDSTLKIQPAELGDSAMYLCASSYLGGSTDNEQFFGPGTRLTVL.

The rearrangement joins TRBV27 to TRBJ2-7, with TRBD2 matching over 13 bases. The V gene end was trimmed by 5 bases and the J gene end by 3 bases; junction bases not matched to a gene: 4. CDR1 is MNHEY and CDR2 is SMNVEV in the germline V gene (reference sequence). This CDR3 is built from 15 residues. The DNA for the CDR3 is TGTGCCAGCAGTAGACTAGCGGGGGGATACTACGAGCAGTACTTC. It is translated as CASSRLAGGYYEQYF.

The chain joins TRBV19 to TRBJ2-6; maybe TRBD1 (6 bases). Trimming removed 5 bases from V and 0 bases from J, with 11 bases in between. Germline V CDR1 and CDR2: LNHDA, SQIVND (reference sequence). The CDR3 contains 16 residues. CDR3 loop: CASSVSRGSGANVLTF. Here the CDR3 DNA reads TGTGCCAGTAGTGTCTCCAGGGGCTCTGGGGCCAACGTCCTGACTTTC.

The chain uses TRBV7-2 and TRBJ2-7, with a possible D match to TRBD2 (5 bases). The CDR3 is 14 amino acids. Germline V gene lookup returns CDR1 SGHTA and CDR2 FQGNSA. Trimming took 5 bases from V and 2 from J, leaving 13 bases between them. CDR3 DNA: TGTGCCAGCAGCCTATTCACGGGGACCTACGAGCAGTACTTC. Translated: CASSLFTGTYEQYF.

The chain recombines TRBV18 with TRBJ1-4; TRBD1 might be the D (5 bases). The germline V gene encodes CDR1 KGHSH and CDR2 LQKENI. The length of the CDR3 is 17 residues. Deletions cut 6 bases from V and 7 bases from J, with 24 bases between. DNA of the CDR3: TGTGCCAGCTCTTGGGACGGATTAAAGCCGGGGGGTGAAAAACTGTTTTTT. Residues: CASSWDGLKPGGEKLFF. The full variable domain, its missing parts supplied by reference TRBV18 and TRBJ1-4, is NAGVMQNPRHLVRRRGQEARLRCSPMKGHSHVYWYRQLPEEGLKFMVYLQKENIIDESGMPKERFSAEFPKEGPSILRIQQVVRGDSAAYFCASSWDGLKPGGEKLFFGSGTQLSVL.

The DNA for the CDR3 is TGTGCCTGGAGTCGGCAGGGGAGGGAGCCCCAGCATTTT. Protein product: CAWSRQGREPQHF. The gene calls are TRBV30 and TRBJ1-5; perhaps TRBD1 as D (6 bases). CDR3 length: 13 residues. Germline V gene lookup returns CDR1 GTSNPN and CDR2 SVGIG (reference sequence). The V and J ends lost 2 bases and 8 bases respectively, with 13 bases between them.

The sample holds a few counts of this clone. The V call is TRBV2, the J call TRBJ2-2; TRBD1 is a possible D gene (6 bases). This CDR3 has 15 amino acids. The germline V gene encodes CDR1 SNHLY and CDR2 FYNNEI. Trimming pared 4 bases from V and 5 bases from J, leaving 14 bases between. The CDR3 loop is CASSVTGPITGELFF. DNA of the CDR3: TGTGCCAGCAGTGTCACAGGGCCCATTACCGGGGAGCTGTTTTTT. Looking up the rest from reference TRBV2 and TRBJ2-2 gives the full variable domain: EPEVTQTPSHQVTQMGQEVILRCVPISNHLYFYWYRQILGQKVEFLVSFYNNEISEKSEIFDDQFSVERPDGSNFTLKIRSTKLEDSAMYFCASSVTGPITGELFFGEGSRLTVL.

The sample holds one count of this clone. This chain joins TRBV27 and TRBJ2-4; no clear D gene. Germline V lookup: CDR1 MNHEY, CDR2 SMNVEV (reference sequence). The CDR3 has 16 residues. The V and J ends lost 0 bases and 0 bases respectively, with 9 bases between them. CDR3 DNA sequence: TGTGCCAGCAGTTTATCATACAGTTTAGCCAAAAACATTCAGTACTTC. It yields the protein CASSLSYSLAKNIQYF.

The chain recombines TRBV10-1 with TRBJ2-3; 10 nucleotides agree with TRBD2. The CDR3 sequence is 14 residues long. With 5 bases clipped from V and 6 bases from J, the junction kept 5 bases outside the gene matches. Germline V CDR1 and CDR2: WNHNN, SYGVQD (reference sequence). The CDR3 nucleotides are TGCGCCAGCAGTAGTAGCGGGGGGTTGGATACGCAGTATTTT. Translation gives CASSSSGGLDTQYF.